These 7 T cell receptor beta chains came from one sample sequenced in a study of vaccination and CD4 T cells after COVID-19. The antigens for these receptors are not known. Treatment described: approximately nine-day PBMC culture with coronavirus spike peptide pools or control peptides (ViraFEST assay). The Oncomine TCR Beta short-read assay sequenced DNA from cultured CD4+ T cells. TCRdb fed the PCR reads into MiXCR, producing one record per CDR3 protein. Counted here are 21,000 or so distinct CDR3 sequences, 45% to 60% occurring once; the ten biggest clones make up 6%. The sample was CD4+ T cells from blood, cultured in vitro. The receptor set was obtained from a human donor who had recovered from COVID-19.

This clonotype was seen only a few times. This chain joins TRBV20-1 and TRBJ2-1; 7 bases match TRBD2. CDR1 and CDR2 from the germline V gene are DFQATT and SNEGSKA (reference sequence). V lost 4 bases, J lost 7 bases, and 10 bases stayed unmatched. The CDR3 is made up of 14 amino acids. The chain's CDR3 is CSANRGGSGNEQFF. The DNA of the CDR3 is TGCAGTGCTAATCGAGGCGGGAGCGGTAATGAGCAGTTCTTC.

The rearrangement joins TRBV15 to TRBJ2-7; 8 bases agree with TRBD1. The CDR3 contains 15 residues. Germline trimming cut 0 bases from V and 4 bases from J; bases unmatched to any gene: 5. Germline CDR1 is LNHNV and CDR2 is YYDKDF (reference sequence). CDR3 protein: CATSRDQDRAYEQYF. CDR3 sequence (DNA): TGTGCCACCAGCAGAGATCAGGACAGGGCATACGAGCAGTACTTC.

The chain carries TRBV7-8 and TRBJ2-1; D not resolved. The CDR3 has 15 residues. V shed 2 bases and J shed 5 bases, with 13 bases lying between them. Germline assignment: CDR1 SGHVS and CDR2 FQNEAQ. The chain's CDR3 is CASSLPMLLNNEQFF. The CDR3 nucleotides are TGTGCCAGCAGCTTACCAATGCTTCTTAACAATGAGCAGTTCTTC.

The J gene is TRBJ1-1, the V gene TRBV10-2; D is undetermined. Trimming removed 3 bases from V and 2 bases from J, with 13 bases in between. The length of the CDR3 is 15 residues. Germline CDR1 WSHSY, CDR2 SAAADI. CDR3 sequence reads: CASSDPSTSNTEAFF. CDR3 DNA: TGCGCCAGCAGTGACCCCTCGACAAGCAACACTGAAGCTTTCTTT.

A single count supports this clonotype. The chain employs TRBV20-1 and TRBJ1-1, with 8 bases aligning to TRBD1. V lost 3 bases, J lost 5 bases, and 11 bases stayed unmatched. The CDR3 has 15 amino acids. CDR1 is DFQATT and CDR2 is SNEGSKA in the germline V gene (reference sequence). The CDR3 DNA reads TGCAGTGCTAGTACGGGGACAGGAGTTTGGACTGAAGCTTTCTTT. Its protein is CSASTGTGVWTEAFF.

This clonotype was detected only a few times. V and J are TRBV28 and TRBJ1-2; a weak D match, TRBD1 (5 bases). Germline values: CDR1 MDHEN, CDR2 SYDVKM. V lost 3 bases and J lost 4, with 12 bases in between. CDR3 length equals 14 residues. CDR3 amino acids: CASSFGGASYGYTF. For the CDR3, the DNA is TGTGCCAGCAGTTTCGGAGGGGCCTCCTATGGCTACACCTTC.

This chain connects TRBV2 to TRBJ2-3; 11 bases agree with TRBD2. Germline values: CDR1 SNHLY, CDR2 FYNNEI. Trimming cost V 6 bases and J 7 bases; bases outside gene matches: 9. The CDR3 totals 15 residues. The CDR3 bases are TGTGCCAGCAGAGTTATAGCGGGAGGGCCAAATACGCAGTATTTT. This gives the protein CASRVIAGGPNTQYF.